These 15 T cell receptor beta chains share one sample of origin, sequenced in a study of T cell clonotyping in hematopoietic cell transplantation. Repertoires were generated with immunoSEQ multiplex PCR, while TCRdb's copy carries only in-frame clones and drops some. The sample includes roughly 13,000 clones, about 60% of them seen just once. Specimen: PBMCs. All receptors derive from a human donor who either received an allogeneic hematopoietic cell transplant for a myeloid malignancy or was a related donor (not recorded which). Some clones in this sample may be carry-over from other donors' samples.

The CDR3 DNA follows: TGTGCCACCGGACCCCCCGGGGTAGAGACCCAGTACTTC. It translates to CATGPPGVETQYF. The chain is built from TRBV25-1 and TRBJ2-5; D possibly corresponds to TRBD2 (5 bases). The V end was cut by 10 bases, the J end by 4 bases, with 16 bases between. The CDR3 totals 13 residues. The V gene's germline CDR1 is MGHDK and CDR2 SYGVNS.

This chain connects TRBV10-3 to TRBJ1-2; the match to TRBD1 covers 9 bases. The CDR3 totals 14 residues. Germline loops: CDR1 ENHRY, CDR2 SYGVKD. J gave up 7 bases and V 5 bases, and 8 bases lay outside the gene matches. CDR3 sequence reads: CAISFGTGQAGYTF. CDR3 nucleotide sequence: TGTGCCATCAGTTTTGGGACAGGGCAAGCTGGCTACACCTTC.

The rearrangement links TRBV6-1 to TRBJ2-7, with D uncertain. The V gene lost 7 bases and the J gene lost 5 bases, with 12 bases spanning the gap. This CDR3 contains 12 residues. CDR1 is MNHNS, CDR2 SASEGT, per germline. The CDR3 loop is CASIAPSDEQYF. The CDR3 nucleotides are TGTGCCAGCATAGCTCCCTCTGACGAGCAGTACTTC.

CDR3 in DNA: TGTGCCAGCAGTGAGAGGGGGCGCCGGGAGACCCAGTACTTC. Translation gives CASSERGRRETQYF. The chain employs TRBV6-5 and TRBJ2-5; 7 bases map to TRBD1. This CDR3 is built from 14 residues. Trimming took 5 bases from V and 5 from J; bases not matched to a gene: 8. Looked up from germline, CDR1 is MNHEY and CDR2 is SVGAGI.

The chain employs TRBV29-1 and TRBJ1-4, with a tentative D call TRBD1 (5 bases). The germline V and J ends were trimmed by 7 bases and 11 bases, with 20 bases remaining between them. This CDR3 is 13 amino acids long. Per germline, CDR1 SQVTM and CDR2 ANQGSEA. The DNA for the CDR3 is TGCAGCGCATGGAAACAGGATGGTGCGAAACTGTTTTTT. Translating it yields CSAWKQDGAKLFF. Full variable domain (outside the CDR3, taken from reference TRBV29-1 and TRBJ1-4): SAVISQKPSRDICQRGTSLTIQCQVDSQVTMMFWYRQQPGQSLTLIATANQGSEATYESGFVIDKFPISRPNLTFSTLTVSNMSPEDSSIYLCSAWKQDGAKLFFGSGTQLSVL.

The chain is built from TRBV30 and TRBJ2-1; D may be TRBD2 (6 bases). V dropped 0 bases and J dropped 2 bases, with 17 bases sitting between them. The germline CDR1 and CDR2 sequences are GTSNPN and SVGIG (reference sequence). The CDR3 extends over 17 amino acids. This CDR3 is CAWSVPPQRVPYNEQFF. The CDR3 nucleotides are TGTGCCTGGAGTGTCCCTCCCCAGCGGGTGCCCTACAATGAGCAGTTCTTC.

The gene calls are TRBV6-5 and TRBJ2-5, with a tentative D call TRBD2 (5 bases). CDR3 length: 13 amino acids. V lost 7 bases and J lost 7, with 16 bases in between. Germline V gene sequence: CDR1 MNHEY, CDR2 SVGAGI. CDR3 nucleotide sequence: TGTGCCAGCATGGATGGTCTGGCGGGGACCCAGTACTTC. Translating it yields CASMDGLAGTQYF.

The J gene is TRBJ1-5, the V gene TRBV6-5; 8 nucleotides align to TRBD1. The CDR3 extends over 15 amino acids. Germline CDR1 and CDR2: MNHEY and SVGAGI. The ends lost 6 bases at V and 5 bases at J; junction bases unmatched: 9. The DNA of the CDR3 is TGTGCCAGCAGCGCCGGACAGGGAGGTGATCAGCCCCAGCATTTT. This sequence encodes CASSAGQGGDQPQHF.

For the CDR3, the DNA is TGTGCCAGCAGTTACTCTTCGGGCCCCTACGAGCAGTACTTC. Translated: CASSYSSGPYEQYF. The chain uses TRBV6-5 and TRBJ2-5; D is uncertain. The end of the DNA aligns better with TRBJ2-7, so the J call may be wrong. This CDR3 is 14 amino acids long. CDR1 is MNHEY and CDR2 is SVGAGI in the germline V gene.

This chain connects TRBV10-3 to TRBJ2-7, with D perhaps assigned TRBD1 or TRBD2 (5 bases each). From germline, CDR1 is ENHRY and CDR2 SYGVKD. V was cut by 7 bases and J by 4 bases, with 17 bases left in between. This CDR3 region has 14 residues. The DNA for the CDR3 is TGTGCCATCAATATCAATCCGGGGCCTTACGAGCAGTACTTC. This sequence encodes CAININPGPYEQYF.

V gene TRBV29-1 combines with J gene TRBJ2-2; 7 nucleotides align to TRBD2. The germline gives CDR1 SQVTM, CDR2 ANQGSEA. The CDR3 sequence is 13 residues long. V gave up 5 bases and J gave up 4 bases; unmatched junction bases: 4. In nucleotides, the CDR3 is TGCAGCGTTCTAGCGGAGAGCACCGGGGAGCTGTTTTTT. Protein: CSVLAESTGELFF.

V gene TRBV5-1 combines with J gene TRBJ1-5, with 8 positions matching TRBD1. With V trimmed by 4 bases and J by 5 bases, 8 bases remained unmatched. Germline CDR1 is SGHRS and CDR2 is YFSETQ. CDR3 length equals 15 residues. This CDR3 reads CASSQKQGEHQPQHF. As DNA, the CDR3 is TGCGCCAGCAGCCAGAAACAGGGGGAACATCAGCCCCAGCATTTT.

The chain joins TRBV6-1 to TRBJ1-6; D is uncertain. The V and J ends lost 3 bases and 4 bases respectively, with 4 bases between them. The CDR3 is made up of 13 amino acids. Germline CDR1 MNHNS, CDR2 SASEGT. Here the CDR3 DNA reads TGTGCCAGCAGTGATTCGTATAATTCACCCCTCCACTTT. It encodes CASSDSYNSPLHF.

This clone was observed a handful of times. The chain uses TRBV5-6 and TRBJ1-2, with TRBD1 matching over 9 bases. The germline gives CDR1 SGHDT, CDR2 YYEEEE. The CDR3 runs to 17 residues. Trimming removed 0 bases from V and 5 bases from J; junction bases left unmatched: 11. The CDR3 reads CASSLVGTGNYQYGYTF. In DNA form, the CDR3 reads TGTGCCAGCAGCTTGGTTGGGACAGGGAACTATCAGTATGGCTACACCTTC.

The chain uses TRBV6-1 and TRBJ1-4; D is unresolved. Trimming removed 5 bases from V and 8 bases from J, with 12 bases in between. Germline V gene sequence: CDR1 MNHNS, CDR2 SASEGT. The length of the CDR3 is 13 residues. CDR3 in amino acids: CASSSTREEKLFF. CDR3 DNA sequence: TGTGCCAGCAGTTCGACCCGAGAGGAAAAACTGTTTTTT.